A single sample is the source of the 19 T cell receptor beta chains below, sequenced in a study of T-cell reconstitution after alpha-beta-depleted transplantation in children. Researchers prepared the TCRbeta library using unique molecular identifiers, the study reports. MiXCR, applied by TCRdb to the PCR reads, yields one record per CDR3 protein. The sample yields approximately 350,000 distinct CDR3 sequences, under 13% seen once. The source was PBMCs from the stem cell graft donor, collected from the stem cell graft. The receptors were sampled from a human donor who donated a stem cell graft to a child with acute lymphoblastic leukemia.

CDR3 in DNA: TGTGCCAGCAGTTTTTCCCAGGGGGCAACTGATACGCAGTATTTT. This codes for CASSFSQGATDTQYF. This sequence joins TRBV12-3 or TRBV12-4 and TRBJ2-3, with TRBD1 matching over 8 bases. V gave up 3 bases and J gave up 6 bases; unmatched junction bases: 8. There are 15 residues in the CDR3.

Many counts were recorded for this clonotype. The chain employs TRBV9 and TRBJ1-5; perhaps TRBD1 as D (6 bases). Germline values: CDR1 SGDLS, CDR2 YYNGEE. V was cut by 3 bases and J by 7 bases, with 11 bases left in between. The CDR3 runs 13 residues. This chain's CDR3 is CASSAGTNQPQHF. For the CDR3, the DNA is TGTGCCAGCAGCGCCGGGACAAACCAGCCCCAGCATTTT.

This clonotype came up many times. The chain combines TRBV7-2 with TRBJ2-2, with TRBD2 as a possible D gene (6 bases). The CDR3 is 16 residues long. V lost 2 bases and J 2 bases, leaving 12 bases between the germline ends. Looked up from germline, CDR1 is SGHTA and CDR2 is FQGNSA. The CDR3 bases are TGTGCCAGCAGCTTATCGTTGGGACTCAACACCGGGGAGCTGTTTTTT. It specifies CASSLSLGLNTGELFF.

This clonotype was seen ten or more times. CDR3 amino acids: CSARQGTEETQYF. Written as DNA, the CDR3 is TGCAGTGCTAGACAGGGGACGGAAGAGACCCAGTACTTC. The chain couples TRBV20-1 to TRBJ2-5; possible D gene TRBD1, 6 bases. Trimming stripped 2 bases from V and 3 bases from J, with 10 bases between. In germline, CDR1 is DFQATT, CDR2 SNEGSKA (reference sequence). This CDR3 comprises 13 residues.

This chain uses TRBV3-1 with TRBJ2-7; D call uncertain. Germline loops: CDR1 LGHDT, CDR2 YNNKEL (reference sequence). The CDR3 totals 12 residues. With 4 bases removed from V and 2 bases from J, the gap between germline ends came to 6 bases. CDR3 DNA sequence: TGTGCCAGCAGCCTCTTCACCTACGAGCAGTACTTC. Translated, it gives CASSLFTYEQYF.

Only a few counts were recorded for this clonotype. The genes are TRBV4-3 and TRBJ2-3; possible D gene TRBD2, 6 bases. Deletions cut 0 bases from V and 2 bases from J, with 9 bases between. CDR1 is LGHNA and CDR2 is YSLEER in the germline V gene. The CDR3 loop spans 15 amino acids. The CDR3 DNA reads TGCGCCAGCAGCCAAGAACTAGCCTACACAGATACGCAGTATTTT. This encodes CASSQELAYTDTQYF.

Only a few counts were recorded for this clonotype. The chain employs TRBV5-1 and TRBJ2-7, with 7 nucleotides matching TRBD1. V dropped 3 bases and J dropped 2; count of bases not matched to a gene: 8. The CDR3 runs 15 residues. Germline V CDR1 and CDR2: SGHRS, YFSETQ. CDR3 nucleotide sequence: TGCGCCAGCAGCTCTCGAGGACAGGCTCCCTACGAGCAGTACTTC. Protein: CASSSRGQAPYEQYF.

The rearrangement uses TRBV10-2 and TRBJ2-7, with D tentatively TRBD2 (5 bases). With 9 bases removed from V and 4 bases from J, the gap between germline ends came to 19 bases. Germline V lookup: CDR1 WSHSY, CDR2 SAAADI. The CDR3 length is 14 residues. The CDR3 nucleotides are TGCGCCAGTAATCCGGCCTCCCGGGGATACGAGCAGTACTTC. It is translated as CASNPASRGYEQYF.

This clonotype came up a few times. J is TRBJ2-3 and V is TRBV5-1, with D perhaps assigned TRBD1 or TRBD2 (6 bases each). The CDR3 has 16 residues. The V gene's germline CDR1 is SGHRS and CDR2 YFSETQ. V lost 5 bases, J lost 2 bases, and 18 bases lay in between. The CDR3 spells CASSLSWGANTDTQYF. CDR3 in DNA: TGCGCCAGCAGTTTATCCTGGGGGGCTAACACAGATACGCAGTATTTT.

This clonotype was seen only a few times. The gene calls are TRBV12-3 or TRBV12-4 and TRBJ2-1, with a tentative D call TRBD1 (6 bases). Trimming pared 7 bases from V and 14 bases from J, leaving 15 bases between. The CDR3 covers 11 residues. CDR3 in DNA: TGTGCCAGCATCTTGGGGGACAAGGAGTTCTTC. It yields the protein CASILGDKEFF.

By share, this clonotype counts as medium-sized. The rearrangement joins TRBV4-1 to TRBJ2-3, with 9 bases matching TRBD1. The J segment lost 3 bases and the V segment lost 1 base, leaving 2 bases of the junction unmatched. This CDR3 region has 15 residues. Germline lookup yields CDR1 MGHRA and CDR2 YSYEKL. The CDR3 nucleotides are TGCGCCAGCAGCCAAGGGGACAGGGAAACAGATACGCAGTATTTT. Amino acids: CASSQGDRETDTQYF.

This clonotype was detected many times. The CDR3 spells CASSDRIRGKGTEAFF. The DNA for the CDR3 is TGTGCCAGCAGCGACAGGATCCGGGGGAAGGGGACTGAAGCTTTCTTT. This chain uses TRBV9 with TRBJ1-1; perhaps TRBD1 as D (5 bases). V lost 3 bases to trimming and J lost 5 bases, with 20 bases between them. CDR1 and CDR2 from the germline V gene are SGDLS and YYNGEE. The CDR3 covers 16 residues. Full variable domain (rest looked up from reference TRBV9 and TRBJ1-1): DSGVTQTPKHLITATGQRVTLRCSPRSGDLSVYWYQQSLDQGLQFLIQYYNGEERAKGNILERFSAQQFPDLHSELNLSSLELGDSALYFCASSDRIRGKGTEAFFGQGTRLTVV.

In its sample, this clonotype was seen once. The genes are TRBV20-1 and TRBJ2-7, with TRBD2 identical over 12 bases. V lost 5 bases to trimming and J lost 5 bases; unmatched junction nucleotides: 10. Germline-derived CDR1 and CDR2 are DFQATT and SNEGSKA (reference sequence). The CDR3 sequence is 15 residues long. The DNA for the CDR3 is TGCAGTGCTGGCCCGACTAGCGGGAGTTTCAACGAGCAGTACTTC. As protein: CSAGPTSGSFNEQYF.

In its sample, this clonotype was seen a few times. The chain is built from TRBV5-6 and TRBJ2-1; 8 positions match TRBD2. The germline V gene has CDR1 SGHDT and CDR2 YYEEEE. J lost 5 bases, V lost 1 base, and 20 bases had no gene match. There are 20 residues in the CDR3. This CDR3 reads CASSLHPMGLVGDPNNEQFF. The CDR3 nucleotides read TGTGCCAGCAGCTTGCACCCGATGGGACTAGTAGGGGACCCAAACAATGAGCAGTTCTTC.

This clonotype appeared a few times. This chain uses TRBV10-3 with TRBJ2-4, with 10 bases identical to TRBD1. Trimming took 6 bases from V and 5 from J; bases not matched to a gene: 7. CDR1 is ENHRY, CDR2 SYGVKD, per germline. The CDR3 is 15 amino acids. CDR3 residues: CAISGTGDFQNIQYF. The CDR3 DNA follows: TGTGCCATCAGCGGGACAGGGGACTTTCAAAACATTCAGTACTTC.

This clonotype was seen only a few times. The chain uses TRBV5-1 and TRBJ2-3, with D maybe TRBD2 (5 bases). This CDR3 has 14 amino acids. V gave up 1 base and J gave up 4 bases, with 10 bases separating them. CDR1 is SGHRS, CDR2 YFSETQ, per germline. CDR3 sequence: CASSLSWESDTQYF. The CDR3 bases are TGCGCCAGCAGCTTGTCGTGGGAGTCAGATACGCAGTATTTT.

The CDR3 DNA reads TGTGCCAGCAGCTCGGGCCGAAGTCGCACAGATACGCAGTATTTT. Translating gives CASSSGRSRTDTQYF. J is TRBJ2-3 and V is TRBV11-3; D gene unclear. This CDR3 is 15 amino acids long. V was pared by 4 bases and J by 1 base, with 12 bases between. Germline V gives CDR1 SGHNT, CDR2 YENEEA. The full variable domain, completed using reference TRBV11-3 and TRBJ2-3, is EAGVVQSPRYKIIEKKQPVAFWCNPISGHNTLYWYLQNLGQGPELLIRYENEEAVDDSQLPKDRFSAERLKGVDSTLKIQPAELGDSAVYLCASSSGRSRTDTQYFGPGTRLTVL.

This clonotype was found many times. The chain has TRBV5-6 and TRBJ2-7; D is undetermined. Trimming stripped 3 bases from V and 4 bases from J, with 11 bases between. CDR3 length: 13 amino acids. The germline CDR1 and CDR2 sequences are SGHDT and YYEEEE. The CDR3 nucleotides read TGTGCCAGCAGCTCCCGCATGGGGTACGAGCAGTACTTC. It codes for CASSSRMGYEQYF.

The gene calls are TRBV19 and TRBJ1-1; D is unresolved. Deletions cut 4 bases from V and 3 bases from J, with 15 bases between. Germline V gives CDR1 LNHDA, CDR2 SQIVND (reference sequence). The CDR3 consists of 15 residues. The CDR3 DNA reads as TGTGCCAGTAGTAGAGGAGCGGTTGAGGACACTGAAGCTTTCTTT. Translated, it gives CASSRGAVEDTEAFF.